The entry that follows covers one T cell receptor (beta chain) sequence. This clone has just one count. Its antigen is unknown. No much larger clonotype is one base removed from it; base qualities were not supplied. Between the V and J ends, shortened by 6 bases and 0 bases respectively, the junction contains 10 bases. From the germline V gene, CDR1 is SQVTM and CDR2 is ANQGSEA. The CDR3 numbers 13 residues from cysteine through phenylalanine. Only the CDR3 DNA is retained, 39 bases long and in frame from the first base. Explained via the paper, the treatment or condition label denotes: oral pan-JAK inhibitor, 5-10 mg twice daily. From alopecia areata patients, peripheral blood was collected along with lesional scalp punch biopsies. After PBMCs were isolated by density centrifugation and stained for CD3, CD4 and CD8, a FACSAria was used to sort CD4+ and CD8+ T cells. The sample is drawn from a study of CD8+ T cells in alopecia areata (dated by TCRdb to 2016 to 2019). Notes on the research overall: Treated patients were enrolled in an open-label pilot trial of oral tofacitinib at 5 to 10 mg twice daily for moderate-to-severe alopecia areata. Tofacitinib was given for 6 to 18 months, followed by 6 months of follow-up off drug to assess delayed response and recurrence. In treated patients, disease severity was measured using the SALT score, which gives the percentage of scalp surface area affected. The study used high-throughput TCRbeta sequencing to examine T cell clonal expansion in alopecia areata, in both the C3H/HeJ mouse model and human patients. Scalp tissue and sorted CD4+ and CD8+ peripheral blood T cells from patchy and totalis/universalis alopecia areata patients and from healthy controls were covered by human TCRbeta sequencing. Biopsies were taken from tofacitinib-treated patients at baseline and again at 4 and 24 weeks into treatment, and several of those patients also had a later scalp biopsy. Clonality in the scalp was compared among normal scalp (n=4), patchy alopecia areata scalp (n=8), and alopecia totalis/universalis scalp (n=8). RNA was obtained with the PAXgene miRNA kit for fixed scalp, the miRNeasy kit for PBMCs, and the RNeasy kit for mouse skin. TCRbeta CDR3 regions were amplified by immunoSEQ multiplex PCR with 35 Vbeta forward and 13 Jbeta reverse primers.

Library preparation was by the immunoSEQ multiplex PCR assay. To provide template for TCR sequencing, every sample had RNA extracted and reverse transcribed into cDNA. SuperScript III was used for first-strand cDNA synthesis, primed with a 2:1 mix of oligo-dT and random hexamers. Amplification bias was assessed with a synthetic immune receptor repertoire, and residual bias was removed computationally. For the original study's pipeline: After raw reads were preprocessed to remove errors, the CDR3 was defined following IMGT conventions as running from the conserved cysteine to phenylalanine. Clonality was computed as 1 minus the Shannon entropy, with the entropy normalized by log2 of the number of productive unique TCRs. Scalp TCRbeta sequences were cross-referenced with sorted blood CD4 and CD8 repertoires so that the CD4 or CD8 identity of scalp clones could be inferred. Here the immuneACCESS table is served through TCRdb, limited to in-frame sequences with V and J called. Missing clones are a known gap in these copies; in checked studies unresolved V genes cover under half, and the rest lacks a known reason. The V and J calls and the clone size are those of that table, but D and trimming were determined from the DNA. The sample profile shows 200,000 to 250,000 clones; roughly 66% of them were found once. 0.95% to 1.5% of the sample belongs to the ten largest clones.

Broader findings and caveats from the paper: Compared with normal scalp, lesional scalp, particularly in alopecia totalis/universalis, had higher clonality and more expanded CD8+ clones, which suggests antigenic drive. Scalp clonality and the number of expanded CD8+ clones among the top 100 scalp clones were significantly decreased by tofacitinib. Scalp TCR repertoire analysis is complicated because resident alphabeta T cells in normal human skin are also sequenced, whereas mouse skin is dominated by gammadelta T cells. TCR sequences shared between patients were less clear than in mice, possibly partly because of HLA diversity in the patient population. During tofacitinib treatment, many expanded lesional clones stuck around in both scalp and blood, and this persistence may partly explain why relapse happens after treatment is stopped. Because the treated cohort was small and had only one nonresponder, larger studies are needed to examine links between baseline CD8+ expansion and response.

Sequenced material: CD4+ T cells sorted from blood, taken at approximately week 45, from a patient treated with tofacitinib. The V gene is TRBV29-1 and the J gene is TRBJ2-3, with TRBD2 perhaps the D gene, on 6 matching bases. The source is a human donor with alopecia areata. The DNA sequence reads TGCAGCGTCGCCGGGACTAGCACAGATACGCAGTATTTT. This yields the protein CSVAGTSTDTQYF.